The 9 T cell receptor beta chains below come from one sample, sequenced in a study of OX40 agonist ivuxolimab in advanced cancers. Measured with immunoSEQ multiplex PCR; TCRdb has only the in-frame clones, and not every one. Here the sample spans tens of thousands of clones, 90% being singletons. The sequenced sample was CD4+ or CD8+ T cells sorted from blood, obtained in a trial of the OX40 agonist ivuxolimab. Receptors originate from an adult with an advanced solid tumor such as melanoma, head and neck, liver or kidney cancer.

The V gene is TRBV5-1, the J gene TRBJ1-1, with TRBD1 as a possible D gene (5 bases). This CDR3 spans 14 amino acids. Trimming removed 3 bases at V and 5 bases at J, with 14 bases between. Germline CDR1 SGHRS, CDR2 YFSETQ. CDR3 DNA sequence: TGCGCCAGCAGCTCAGCGGGGGGAGGTACTGAAGCTTTCTTT. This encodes CASSSAGGGTEAFF. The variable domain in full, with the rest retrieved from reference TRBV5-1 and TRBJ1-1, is KAGVTQTPRYLIKTRGQQVTLSCSPISGHRSVSWYQQTPGQGLQFLFEYFSETQRNKGNFPGRFSGRQFSNSRSEMNVSTLELGDSALYLCASSSAGGGTEAFFGQGTRLTVV.

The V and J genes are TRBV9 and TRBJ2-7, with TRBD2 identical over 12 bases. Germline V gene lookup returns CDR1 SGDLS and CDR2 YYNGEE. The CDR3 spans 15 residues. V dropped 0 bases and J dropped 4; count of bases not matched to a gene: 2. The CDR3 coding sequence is TGTGCCAGCAGCGTAGGGACTAGCGGGACGTACGAGCAGTACTTC. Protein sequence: CASSVGTSGTYEQYF.

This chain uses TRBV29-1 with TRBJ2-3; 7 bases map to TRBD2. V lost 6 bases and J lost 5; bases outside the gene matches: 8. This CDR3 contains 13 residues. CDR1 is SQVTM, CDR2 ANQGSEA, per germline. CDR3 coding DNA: TGCAGCGTACCCGCGGGAGCCCTAGATACGCAGTATTTT. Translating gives CSVPAGALDTQYF.

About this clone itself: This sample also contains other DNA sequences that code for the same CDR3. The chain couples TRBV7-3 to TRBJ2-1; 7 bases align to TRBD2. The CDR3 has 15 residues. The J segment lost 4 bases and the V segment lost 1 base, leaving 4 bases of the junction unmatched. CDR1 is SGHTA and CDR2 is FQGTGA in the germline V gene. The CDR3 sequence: CASSLSGSSYNEQFF. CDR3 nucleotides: TGTGCCAGCAGCTTAAGCGGGAGTTCATACAATGAGCAGTTCTTC.

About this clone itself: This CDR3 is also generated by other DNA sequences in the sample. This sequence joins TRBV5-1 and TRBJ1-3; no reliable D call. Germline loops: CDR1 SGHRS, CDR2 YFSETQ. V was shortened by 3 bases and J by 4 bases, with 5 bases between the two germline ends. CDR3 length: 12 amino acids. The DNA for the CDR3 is TGCGCCAGCAGCTCCGGGGGAAACACCATATATTTT. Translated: CASSSGGNTIYF.

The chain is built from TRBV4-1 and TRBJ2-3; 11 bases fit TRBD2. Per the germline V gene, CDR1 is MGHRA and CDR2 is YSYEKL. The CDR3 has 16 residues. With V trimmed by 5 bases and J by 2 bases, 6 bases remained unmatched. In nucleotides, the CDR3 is TGCGCCAGCAGCTCCGGGACTAGCGGATACACAGATACGCAGTATTTT. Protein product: CASSSGTSGYTDTQYF.

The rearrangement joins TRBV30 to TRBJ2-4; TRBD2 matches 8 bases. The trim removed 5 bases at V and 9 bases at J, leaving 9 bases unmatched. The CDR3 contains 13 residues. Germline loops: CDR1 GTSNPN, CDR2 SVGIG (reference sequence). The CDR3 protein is CAWGGIAGGIQYF. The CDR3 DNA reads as TGTGCCTGGGGCGGGATTGCGGGAGGCATTCAGTACTTC.

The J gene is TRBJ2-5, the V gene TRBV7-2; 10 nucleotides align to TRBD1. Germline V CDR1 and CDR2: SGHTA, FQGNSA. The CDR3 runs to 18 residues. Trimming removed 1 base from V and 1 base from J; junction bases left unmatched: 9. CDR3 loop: CASSLEVMGQGSQETQYF. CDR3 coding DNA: TGTGCCAGCAGCTTAGAAGTCATGGGACAGGGGAGCCAAGAGACCCAGTACTTC.

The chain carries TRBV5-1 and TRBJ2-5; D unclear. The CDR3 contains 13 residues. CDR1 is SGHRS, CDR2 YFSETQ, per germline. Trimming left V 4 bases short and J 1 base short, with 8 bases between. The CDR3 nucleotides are TGCGCCAGCAGCAGGGCGATCCAAGAGACCCAGTACTTC. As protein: CASSRAIQETQYF.